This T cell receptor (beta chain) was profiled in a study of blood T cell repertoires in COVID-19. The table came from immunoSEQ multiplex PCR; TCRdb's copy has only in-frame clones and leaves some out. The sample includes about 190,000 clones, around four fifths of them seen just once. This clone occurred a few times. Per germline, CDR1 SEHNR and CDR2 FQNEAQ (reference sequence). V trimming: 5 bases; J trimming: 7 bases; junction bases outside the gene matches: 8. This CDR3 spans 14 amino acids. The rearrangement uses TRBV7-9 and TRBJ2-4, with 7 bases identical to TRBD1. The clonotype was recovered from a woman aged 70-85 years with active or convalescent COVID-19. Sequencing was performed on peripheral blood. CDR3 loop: CASSTRQGSNIQYF. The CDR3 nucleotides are TGTGCCAGCAGCACTCGACAGGGAAGCAACATTCAGTACTTC.